The 2 T cell receptor beta chains below all came from one sample that was sequenced in a study of early T cells in non-severe SARS-CoV-2 infection. TCRdb re-derived calls from the 5' RACE reads in MiXCR, one entry per CDR3 protein. The repertoire includes 55,000 or so distinct CDR3 sequences, 6% to 7% of them detected once, and 3% to 4.5% sits in the top ten. The specimen was whole blood. Receptors were obtained from an adult who was a healthcare worker with PCR-confirmed SARS-CoV-2 infection or an uninfected control (not recorded which).

The V gene is TRBV9, the J gene TRBJ2-3, with 8 positions matching TRBD1. This CDR3 is built from 15 residues. Germline lookup yields CDR1 SGDLS and CDR2 YYNGEE. J gave up 3 bases and V 3 bases, and 6 bases lay outside the gene matches. The CDR3 DNA sequence: TGTGCCAGCAGCGCAGGACAGGGAGGTACAGATACGCAGTATTTT. Translation: CASSAGQGGTDTQYF.

This clonotype has ten or more counts. The J gene is TRBJ1-2, the V gene TRBV6-2 or TRBV6-3, with D uncertain. The CDR3 totals 17 residues. Trimming removed 2 bases at V and 1 base at J, with 17 bases between. CDR1 is MNHEY and CDR2 is SVGEGT in the germline V gene. The CDR3 is CASSYPRTEDFNYGYTF. CDR3 nucleotide sequence: TGTGCCAGCAGTTACCCGAGGACGGAAGACTTTAACTATGGCTACACCTTC.